The sequence of this T cell receptor beta chain was determined in a study of patients and donors after allogeneic stem cell transplantation (dated by TCRdb to 2018 to 2021). Libraries were prepared through RT-PCR. Sequenced on a NextSeq 550. TCRdb took the public reads, trimmed them with fastp at Q25, ran MiXCR for clone calling and kept in-frame beta chains. When rows share a CDR3 protein, they turn into one entry using the most common DNA and genes. Recorded for this sample are about 160,000 distinct CDR3 sequences; about a quarter of them occurred a single time. The ten largest clones capture roughly a quarter of the sample. The V end loses 3 bases and the J end loses 6 bases, and a stretch of 10 bases separates them. CDR1 and CDR2, looked up from the germline V gene (reference sequence), are PRHDT and FYEKMQ. The CDR3 runs 13 amino acids, cysteine and phenylalanine included. Left in the record is the CDR3 DNA by itself, 39 bases read in frame from the first base.

This clonotype came up a few times. What antigen it recognizes has not been identified. Per-nucleotide qualities are absent, and no much larger clonotype sits a single base away. The receptor comes from a human donor who was either an allogeneic HSCT recipient or a stem cell or donor lymphocyte infusion donor (not recorded which). It is not recorded whose cells these are; they may come from a transplant donor. The chain links TRBV13 with TRBJ2-3; the D gene is not confidently resolved. Specimen: blood, either unsorted or a sorted T cell fraction (not recorded which). CDR3 protein: CASSFGRGDTQYF. The DNA is TGTGCCAGCAGCTTTGGGCGAGGTGATACGCAGTATTTT.